These 13 T cell receptor beta chains were sequenced from one sample in a study of blood T cells in healthy people across ages. The use of a sample-barcoded 5' primer and a J-beta primer mix characterized a second PCR of roughly 6 to 11 cycles. Each CDR3 protein is one row after TCRdb ran MiXCR on the 5' RACE reads. The sample gives more than 750,000 distinct CDR3 sequences, almost 30% of which show up once; around 9.6% is in the top ten. These data are also associated with another study on T cells of mothers and their children.

Material: blood. Every receptor here comes from a middle-aged woman in good health.

This clonotype appeared a few times. The chain combines TRBV24-1 with TRBJ2-3; 7 nucleotides match TRBD1. There are 17 residues in the CDR3. Germline trimming cut 3 bases from V and 5 bases from J; bases unmatched to any gene: 13. Germline assignment: CDR1 KGHDR and CDR2 SFDVKD. The CDR3 DNA sequence: TGTGCCACCAGTGATCGAGGGACAGCGGCGTCCAAAGATACGCAGTATTTT. It specifies CATSDRGTAASKDTQYF.

This clonotype was seen a few times. The V and J genes are TRBV6-2 or TRBV6-3 and TRBJ1-2; D is unclear. The germline V gene encodes CDR1 MNHEY and CDR2 SVGEGT. This CDR3 spans 10 amino acids. V was pared by 6 bases and J by 10 bases, with 9 bases between. CDR3 in DNA: TGTGCCAGCAGCAACTTGGTCTACACCTTC. This translates into CASSNLVYTF.

Concerning this clonotype: This could be a read error, since a much larger clone is one nucleotide away. The chain joins TRBV3-1 to TRBJ2-7; TRBD1 matches at 7 bases. Looked up from germline, CDR1 is LGHDT and CDR2 is YNNKEL (reference sequence). There are 13 residues in the CDR3. The V gene end was trimmed by 3 bases and the J gene end by 6 bases; junction bases not matched to a gene: 5. CDR3 sequence (DNA): TGTGCCAGCAGCCAGGGCGACAGGGCCGAGCAGTACTTC. Translated: CASSQGDRAEQYF.

This clonotype showed up just a few times. The J gene is TRBJ2-7, the V gene TRBV20-1, with a weak D call TRBD2 (5 bases). CDR1 and CDR2 from the germline V gene are DFQATT and SNEGSKA (reference sequence). V dropped 1 base and J dropped 1 base, with 8 bases sitting between them. There are 13 residues in the CDR3. CDR3 coding DNA: TGCAGTGCTAGAGTCGAGGGATCCTACGAGCAGTACTTC. Protein: CSARVEGSYEQYF.

The J gene is TRBJ2-7, the V gene TRBV7-9; D perhaps matches TRBD2 (6 bases). CDR1 and CDR2 from the germline V gene are SEHNR and FQNEAQ (reference sequence). This CDR3 has 16 residues. V gave up 4 bases and J gave up 2 bases, with 18 bases separating them. CDR3 loop: CASSSYQRGLTYEQYF. The CDR3 bases are TGTGCCAGCAGCTCTTATCAACGGGGGTTAACCTACGAGCAGTACTTC.

The rearrangement joins TRBV7-3 to TRBJ1-1, with 8 bases identical to TRBD1. Germline lookup yields CDR1 SGHTA and CDR2 FQGTGA. The CDR3 length is 14 residues. V was clipped by 5 bases and J by 4 bases; unmatched bases: 6. CDR3 sequence reads: CASSIDRGATEAFF. The CDR3 bases are TGTGCCAGCAGCATTGACAGGGGCGCCACTGAAGCTTTCTTT.

This chain's CDR3 is CASSLRYPAANTGELFF. CDR3 DNA sequence: TGTGCCAGCAGTTTACGTTACCCGGCGGCGAACACCGGGGAGCTGTTTTTT. The chain links TRBV6-2 or TRBV6-3 to TRBJ2-2; no firm D call. Trimming pared 4 bases from V and 0 bases from J, leaving 15 bases between. Germline CDR1 is MNHEY and CDR2 is SVGEGT. The CDR3 extends over 17 amino acids.

The V and J genes are TRBV7-8 and TRBJ1-4; perhaps TRBD1 as D (5 bases). The ends were cut back, 4 bases at V and 5 bases at J, with 14 bases in the middle. CDR1 and CDR2 (germline): SGHVS, FQNEAQ. This CDR3 is 15 amino acids long. CDR3 sequence (DNA): TGTGCCAGCAGCTCCCGACAGCGGGGCAATGAAAAACTGTTTTTT. Its protein is CASSSRQRGNEKLFF.

This clonotype occurred many times. The CDR3 DNA sequence: TGCAGTGCTAGAGATATGCAGGGCGCAGATACGCAGTATTTT. Translating gives CSARDMQGADTQYF. This rearrangement joins TRBV20-1 to TRBJ2-3, with D perhaps matching TRBD1 (5 bases). The CDR3 sequence is 14 residues long. Deletions cut 0 bases from V and 4 bases from J, with 11 bases between. Looked up from germline, CDR1 is DFQATT and CDR2 is SNEGSKA (reference sequence).

The chain carries TRBV10-3 and TRBJ1-1; 8 nucleotides align to TRBD1. The CDR3 covers 13 residues. In germline, CDR1 is ENHRY, CDR2 SYGVKD. Trimming removed 8 bases from V and 5 bases from J; junction bases left unmatched: 7. The CDR3 loop reads CAIGDRGGTEAFF. The CDR3 DNA reads as TGTGCCATCGGAGACAGGGGTGGAACTGAAGCTTTCTTT.

The sample holds many counts of this clonotype. CDR3 coding DNA: TGTGCCAGCAGTTACTCCCTGCCAGGGGACTACGAGCAGTACTTC. Its protein product is CASSYSLPGDYEQYF. The chain has TRBV6-5 and TRBJ2-7, with a tentative D call TRBD1 (6 bases). Germline CDR1 reads MNHEY; CDR2 reads SVGAGI. V lost 0 bases to trimming and J lost 3 bases, with 12 bases between them. The CDR3 is 15 residues long.

This chain connects TRBV4-1 to TRBJ2-1, with TRBD2 identical over 9 bases. V was pared by 6 bases and J by 2 bases, with 5 bases of the junction left unmatched. Germline CDR1 is MGHRA and CDR2 is YSYEKL. There are 15 residues in the CDR3. The chain's CDR3 is CASRHTSGPYNEQFF. The CDR3 DNA is TGCGCCAGCAGACATACTAGCGGGCCCTACAATGAGCAGTTCTTC.

The J gene is TRBJ2-5, the V gene TRBV7-2, with a possible D match to TRBD2 (7 bases). The CDR3 consists of 15 residues. V lost 2 bases and J lost 6, with 16 bases in between. Germline values: CDR1 SGHTA, CDR2 FQGNSA. The CDR3 region is CASSLLAVGGKTQYF. The CDR3 DNA is TGTGCCAGCAGCTTACTAGCGGTGGGGGGCAAGACCCAGTACTTC.